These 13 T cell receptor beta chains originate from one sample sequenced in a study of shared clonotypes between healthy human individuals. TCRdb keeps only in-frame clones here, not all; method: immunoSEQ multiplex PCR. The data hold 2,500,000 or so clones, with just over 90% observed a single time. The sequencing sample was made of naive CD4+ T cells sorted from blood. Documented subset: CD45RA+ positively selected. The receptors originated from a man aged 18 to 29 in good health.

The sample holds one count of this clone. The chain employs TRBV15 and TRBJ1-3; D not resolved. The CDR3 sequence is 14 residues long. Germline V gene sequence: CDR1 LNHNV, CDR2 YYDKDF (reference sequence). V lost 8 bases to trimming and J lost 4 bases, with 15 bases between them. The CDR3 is CATRDGGGGNTIYF. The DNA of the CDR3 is TGTGCCACCCGTGACGGCGGTGGAGGAAACACCATATATTTT.

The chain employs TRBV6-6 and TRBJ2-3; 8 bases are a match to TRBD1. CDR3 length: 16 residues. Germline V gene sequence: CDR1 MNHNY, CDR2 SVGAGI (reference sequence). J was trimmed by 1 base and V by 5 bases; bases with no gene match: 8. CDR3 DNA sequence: TGTGCCAGCAGTAACCCGGACAGGGACGGCACAGATACGCAGTATTTT. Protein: CASSNPDRDGTDTQYF.

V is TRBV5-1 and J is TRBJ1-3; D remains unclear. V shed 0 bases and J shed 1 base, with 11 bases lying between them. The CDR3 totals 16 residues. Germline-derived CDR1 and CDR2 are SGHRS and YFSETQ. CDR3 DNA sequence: TGCGCCAGCAGCTTGGATGGGATGGCGTCTGGAAACACCATATATTTT. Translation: CASSLDGMASGNTIYF.

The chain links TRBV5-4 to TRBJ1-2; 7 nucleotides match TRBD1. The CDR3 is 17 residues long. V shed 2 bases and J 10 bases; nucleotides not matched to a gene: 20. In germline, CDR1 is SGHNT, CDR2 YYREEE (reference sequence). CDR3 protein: CASSLKLDSTGQVAYTF. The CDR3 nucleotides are TGTGCCAGCAGCTTAAAGCTCGACTCGACAGGGCAAGTCGCCTACACCTTC.

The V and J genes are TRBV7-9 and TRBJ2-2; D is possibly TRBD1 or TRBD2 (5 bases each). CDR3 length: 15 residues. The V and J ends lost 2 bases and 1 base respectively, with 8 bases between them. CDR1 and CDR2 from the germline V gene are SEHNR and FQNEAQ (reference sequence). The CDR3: CASSLLRGNTGELFF. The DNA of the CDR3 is TGTGCCAGCAGCTTACTGAGGGGGAACACCGGGGAGCTGTTTTTT.

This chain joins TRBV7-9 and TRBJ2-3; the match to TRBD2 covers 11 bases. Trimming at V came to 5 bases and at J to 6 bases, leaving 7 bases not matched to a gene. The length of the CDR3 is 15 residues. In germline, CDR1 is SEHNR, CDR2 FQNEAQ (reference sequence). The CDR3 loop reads CASSPVSGRADTQYF. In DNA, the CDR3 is TGTGCCAGCAGCCCTGTTAGCGGGAGGGCCGATACGCAGTATTTT.

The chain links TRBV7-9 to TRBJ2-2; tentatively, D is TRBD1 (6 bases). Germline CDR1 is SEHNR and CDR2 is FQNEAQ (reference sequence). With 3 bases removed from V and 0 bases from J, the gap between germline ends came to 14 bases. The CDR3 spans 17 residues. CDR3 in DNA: TGTGCCAGCAGCTTCTCCTGGGGGCCGACGAACACCGGGGAGCTGTTTTTT. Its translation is CASSFSWGPTNTGELFF.

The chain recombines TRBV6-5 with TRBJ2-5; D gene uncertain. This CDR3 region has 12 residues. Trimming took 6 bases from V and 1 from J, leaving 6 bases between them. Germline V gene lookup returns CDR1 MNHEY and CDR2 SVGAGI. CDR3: CASRRPQETQYF. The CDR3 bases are TGTGCCAGCAGAAGGCCCCAAGAGACCCAGTACTTC.

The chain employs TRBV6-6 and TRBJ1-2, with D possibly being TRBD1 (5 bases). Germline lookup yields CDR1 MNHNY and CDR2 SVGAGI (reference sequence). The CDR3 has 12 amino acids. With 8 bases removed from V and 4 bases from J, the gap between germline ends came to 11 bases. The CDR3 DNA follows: TGTGCCAGCGGGCAGGGAACCTATGGCTACACCTTC. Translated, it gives CASGQGTYGYTF.

CDR3 sequence: CAWSDYFRVAGSEKLFF. For the CDR3, the DNA is TGTGCCTGGAGCGATTACTTCAGGGTAGCCGGGAGTGAAAAACTGTTTTTT. The chain joins TRBV30 to TRBJ1-4; the D gene is possibly TRBD1 (5 bases). V gave up 3 bases and J gave up 7 bases, with 24 bases separating them. The germline gives CDR1 GTSNPN, CDR2 SVGIG (reference sequence). This CDR3 has 17 residues.

The CDR3 protein is CASSDLDTQYF. The CDR3 DNA reads as TGCGCCAGCAGTGACCTGGATACGCAGTATTTT. The chain joins TRBV10-1 to TRBJ2-3; no clear D gene. The germline CDR1 and CDR2 sequences are WNHNN and SYGVQD (reference sequence). V was cut by 3 bases and J by 6 bases, with 4 bases left in between. The CDR3 contains 11 residues.

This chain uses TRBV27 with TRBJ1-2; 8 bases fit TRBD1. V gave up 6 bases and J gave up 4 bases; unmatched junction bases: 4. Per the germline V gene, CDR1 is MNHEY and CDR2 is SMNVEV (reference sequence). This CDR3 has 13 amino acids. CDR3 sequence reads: CASSGQGPYGYTF. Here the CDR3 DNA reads TGTGCCAGCAGCGGACAGGGCCCCTATGGCTACACCTTC.

The CDR3 nucleotides are TGTGCCAGCAGTGCCCAGGGGTTAGGAAACACCATATATTTT. It specifies CASSAQGLGNTIYF. The chain links TRBV2 to TRBJ1-3; possible D gene TRBD1, 6 bases. V was cut by 4 bases and J by 4 bases, with 11 bases left in between. CDR1 SNHLY and CDR2 FYNNEI come from the germline V gene. The CDR3 extends over 14 amino acids.